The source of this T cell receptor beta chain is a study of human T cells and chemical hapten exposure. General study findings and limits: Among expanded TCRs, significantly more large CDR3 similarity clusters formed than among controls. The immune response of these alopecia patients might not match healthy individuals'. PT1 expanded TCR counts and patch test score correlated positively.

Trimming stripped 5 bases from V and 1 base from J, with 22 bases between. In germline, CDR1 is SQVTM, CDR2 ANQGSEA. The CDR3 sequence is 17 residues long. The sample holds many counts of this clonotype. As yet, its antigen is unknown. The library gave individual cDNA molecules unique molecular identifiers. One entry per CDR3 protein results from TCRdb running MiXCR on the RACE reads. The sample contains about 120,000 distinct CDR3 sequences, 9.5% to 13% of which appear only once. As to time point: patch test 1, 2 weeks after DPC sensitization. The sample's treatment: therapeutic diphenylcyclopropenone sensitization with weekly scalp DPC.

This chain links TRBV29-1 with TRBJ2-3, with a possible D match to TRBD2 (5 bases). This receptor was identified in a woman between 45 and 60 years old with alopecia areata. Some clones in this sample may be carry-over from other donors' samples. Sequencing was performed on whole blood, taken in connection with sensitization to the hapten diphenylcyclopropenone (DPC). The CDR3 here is CSVPFAPPLGGTDTQYF. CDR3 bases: TGCAGCGTTCCCTTCGCTCCTCCCCTCGGGGGCACAGATACGCAGTATTTT.